Below, 32 T cell receptor beta chains from the same sample are listed, as sequenced in a study of beta chain features in type 1 diabetes. General study points: Researchers report that Type 1 diabetes patients had moderately but significantly shorter TCRB CDR3s across all four CD4+ subsets.

These receptors lack a known antigen. What was sequenced were expressed TCRB transcripts, since all of the isolated RNA had been reverse transcribed. Only in-frame clones appear in the TCRdb table, and some are missing; sequencing was by immunoSEQ multiplex PCR. Among about 740,000 clones listed, 10% to 15% were seen once. The sequencing sample was made of naive CD4+ T cells from blood. The receptor source for this set is a man aged 18 to 30 with type 1 diabetes.

The chain links TRBV6-5 to TRBJ2-4; D could derive from TRBD1 or TRBD2 (6 bases each). This CDR3 contains 16 residues. V was pared by 2 bases and J by 0 bases, with 11 bases between. Per the germline V gene, CDR1 is MNHEY and CDR2 is SVGAGI. The CDR3 protein is CASSYSRGRAKNIQYF. In nucleotides, the CDR3 is TGTGCCAGCAGTTACAGCCGGGGGCGAGCCAAAAACATTCAGTACTTC.

This chain connects TRBV7-9 to TRBJ2-3; D tentatively fits TRBD1 or TRBD2 (5 bases each). With 0 bases removed from V and 1 base from J, the gap between germline ends came to 14 bases. This CDR3 has 17 amino acids. The germline gives CDR1 SEHNR, CDR2 FQNEAQ (reference sequence). The chain's CDR3 is CASSLAFGSGRTDTQYF. The CDR3 DNA follows: TGTGCCAGCAGCTTAGCGTTCGGGTCGGGACGCACAGATACGCAGTATTTT.

This clone was observed a handful of times. V is TRBV4-1 and J is TRBJ1-3; D is ambiguous. Trimming left V 4 bases short and J 2 bases short, with 18 bases between. CDR1 and CDR2 (germline): MGHRA, YSYEKL. The CDR3 has 17 residues. In nucleotides, the CDR3 is TGCGCCAGCAGCCCCTCAGGAAGTCTGGGCCCTGGAAACACCATATATTTT. It codes for CASSPSGSLGPGNTIYF.

This rearrangement joins TRBV6-5 to TRBJ1-1; 7 bases fit TRBD1. The germline CDR1 and CDR2 sequences are MNHEY and SVGAGI. The ends lost 3 bases at V and 0 bases at J; junction bases unmatched: 1. CDR3 size: 14 residues. CDR3 DNA: TGTGCCAGCAGTTATGGACAGGTGAACACTGAAGCTTTCTTT. Its protein is CASSYGQVNTEAFF.

This clone was seen more than once but under ten times. The V and J genes are TRBV29-1 and TRBJ1-1, with 7 bases that match TRBD1. CDR3 size: 12 residues. V was pared by 8 bases and J by 7 bases, with 10 bases of the junction left unmatched. Germline V gene lookup returns CDR1 SQVTM and CDR2 ANQGSEA. The CDR3 sequence: CSPVRDSGEAFF. In DNA form, the CDR3 reads TGCAGCCCGGTCAGGGACAGTGGTGAAGCTTTCTTT. The full variable domain, in which reference TRBV29-1 and TRBJ1-1 provide the parts outside the CDR3, is SAVISQKPSRDICQRGTSLTIQCQVDSQVTMMFWYRQQPGQSLTLIATANQGSEATYESGFVIDKFPISRPNLTFSTLTVSNMSPEDSSIYLCSPVRDSGEAFFGQGTRLTVV.

CDR3 sequence: CAWNKGGTDTQYF. CDR3 DNA sequence: TGTGCCTGGAATAAAGGTGGCACAGATACGCAGTATTTT. The gene calls are TRBV30 and TRBJ2-3; D uncertain. The germline CDR1 and CDR2 sequences are GTSNPN and SVGIG (reference sequence). The CDR3 has 13 amino acids. V was trimmed by 4 bases and J by 1 base, leaving 9 bases between them.

Comment on this clone: The same CDR3 also results from other DNA sequences found in this sample. V and J are TRBV9 and TRBJ2-7; TRBD1 might be the D (5 bases). The CDR3 runs 13 residues. Trimming removed 0 bases at V and 7 bases at J, with 11 bases between. The germline gives CDR1 SGDLS, CDR2 YYNGEE. The CDR3 DNA follows: TGTGCCAGCAGCGTAGTAGGGGAAGGGGAGCAGTACTTC. Its translation is CASSVVGEGEQYF. Filled out from reference TRBV9 and TRBJ2-7, the complete variable domain reads DSGVTQTPKHLITATGQRVTLRCSPRSGDLSVYWYQQSLDQGLQFLIQYYNGEERAKGNILERFSAQQFPDLHSELNLSSLELGDSALYFCASSVVGEGEQYFGPGTRLTVT.

This chain joins TRBV28 and TRBJ2-5, with unresolved D. CDR1 is MDHEN, CDR2 SYDVKM, per germline. The CDR3 runs 12 residues. Trimming removed 5 bases from V and 6 bases from J, with 10 bases in between. This CDR3 reads CASSPTTQTQYF. In nucleotides, the CDR3 is TGTGCCAGCAGTCCAACGACTCAGACCCAGTACTTC.

This clone came up a few times. The J gene is TRBJ2-1, the V gene TRBV5-4, with no clear D. Germline V CDR1 and CDR2: SGHNT, YYREEE (reference sequence). The V gene lost 1 base and the J gene lost 8 bases, with 10 bases spanning the gap. CDR3 length equals 13 residues. This CDR3 reads CASSLRVFDEQFF. DNA of the CDR3: TGTGCCAGCAGCTTGAGGGTCTTCGATGAGCAGTTCTTC.

In its sample, this clone was seen a few times. V gene TRBV7-9 combines with J gene TRBJ1-4; 9 nucleotides agree with TRBD1. The CDR3 covers 15 residues. V dropped 5 bases and J dropped 4; count of bases not matched to a gene: 5. CDR1 is SEHNR and CDR2 is FQNEAQ in the germline V gene (reference sequence). The chain's CDR3 is CASSPGQGNNEKLFF. The CDR3, as DNA: TGTGCCAGCAGCCCGGGACAGGGCAATAATGAAAAACTGTTTTTT.

This rearrangement joins TRBV7-9 to TRBJ2-7; 9 bases are a match to TRBD1. Trimming cost V 2 bases and J 2 bases; bases outside gene matches: 1. The CDR3 has 14 residues. Germline CDR1 reads SEHNR; CDR2 reads FQNEAQ (reference sequence). The CDR3 nucleotides are TGTGCCAGCAGCTTATGGGACAGGGCCTACGAGCAGTACTTC. This translates into CASSLWDRAYEQYF. The entire variable domain, with the rest obtained from reference TRBV7-9 and TRBJ2-7, is as follows: DTGVSQNPRHKITKRGQNVTFRCDPISEHNRLYWYRQTLGQGPEFLTYFQNEAQLEKSRLLSDRFSAERPKGSFSTLEIQRTEQGDSAMYLCASSLWDRAYEQYFGPGTRLTVT.

This chain uses TRBV29-1 with TRBJ1-4; D is perhaps TRBD1 (6 bases). The CDR3 is 14 residues long. Trimming removed 5 bases from V and 8 bases from J, with 18 bases in between. Per germline, CDR1 SQVTM and CDR2 ANQGSEA. CDR3 sequence reads: CSVPRGAREEKLFF. The DNA for the CDR3 is TGCAGCGTTCCAAGGGGGGCGAGGGAAGAAAAACTGTTTTTT.

The rearrangement links TRBV6-5 to TRBJ2-1; tentative D call: TRBD1 (6 bases). The germline V gene has CDR1 MNHEY and CDR2 SVGAGI. V shed 8 bases and J shed 7 bases, with 9 bases lying between them. The CDR3 totals 11 residues. The CDR3 sequence: CASLRGNEQFF. The CDR3 nucleotides are TGTGCCAGCCTCAGGGGTAATGAGCAGTTCTTC.

The sample holds a few counts of this clone. This rearrangement joins TRBV9 to TRBJ2-6, with a weak D call TRBD2 (6 bases). Germline V gene sequence: CDR1 SGDLS, CDR2 YYNGEE. The CDR3 consists of 17 residues. V shed 2 bases and J shed 0 bases, with 12 bases lying between them. The CDR3 DNA follows: TGTGCCAGCAGCGTTACGGGACTCCACTCTGGGGCCAACGTCCTGACTTTC. Translated, it gives CASSVTGLHSGANVLTF.

This chain connects TRBV7-8 to TRBJ1-1; tentatively, D is TRBD1 (6 bases). The CDR3 has 14 residues. Germline lookup yields CDR1 SGHVS and CDR2 FQNEAQ. With 0 bases removed from V and 4 bases from J, the gap between germline ends came to 9 bases. CDR3 sequence: CASSLAQGSTEAFF. CDR3 bases: TGTGCCAGCAGCTTAGCGCAGGGGAGCACTGAAGCTTTCTTT.

This clone has only a few counts. V gene TRBV9 combines with J gene TRBJ1-1, with TRBD1 as a possible D gene (5 bases). Per the germline V gene, CDR1 is SGDLS and CDR2 is YYNGEE. This CDR3 is 16 amino acids long. Trimming took 0 bases from V and 2 from J, leaving 14 bases between them. CDR3 sequence: CASSVAGAGSNTEAFF. The DNA of the CDR3 is TGTGCCAGCAGCGTAGCCGGGGCAGGGTCCAACACTGAAGCTTTCTTT.

The V and J genes are TRBV18 and TRBJ2-7, with unresolved D. CDR3 length equals 13 residues. Germline V CDR1 and CDR2: KGHSH, LQKENI. V lost 3 bases to trimming and J lost 7 bases, with 13 bases between them. CDR3 nucleotide sequence: TGTGCCAGCTCACCGGGAACTCTTGGGGAGCAGTACTTC. Protein product: CASSPGTLGEQYF.

This clone was picked up a small number of times. This sample includes further DNA sequences coding for the same CDR3. The chain uses TRBV7-2 and TRBJ2-5, with D unresolved. Germline V gives CDR1 SGHTA, CDR2 FQGNSA. V was clipped by 2 bases and J by 5 bases, with 3 bases between them. This CDR3 has 11 amino acids. The CDR3 spells CASSLSETQYF. In DNA form, the CDR3 reads TGTGCCAGCAGCTTATCGGAGACCCAGTACTTC.

The table lists this clone with a few counts. The V call is TRBV30, the J call TRBJ1-1, with unresolved D. Germline lookup yields CDR1 GTSNPN and CDR2 SVGIG (reference sequence). This CDR3 comprises 15 residues. The ends were cut back, 4 bases at V and 0 bases at J, with 15 bases in the middle. CDR3 in amino acids: CAWKITALMNTEAFF. CDR3 DNA: TGTGCCTGGAAGATCACGGCATTAATGAACACTGAAGCTTTCTTT.

The V call is TRBV6-4, the J call TRBJ2-5, with D perhaps matching TRBD1 (6 bases). The CDR3 totals 14 residues. V lost 8 bases and J lost 2, with 15 bases in between. Germline values: CDR1 MRHNA, CDR2 SNTAGT. The chain's CDR3 is CASALGQKQETQYF. CDR3 coding DNA: TGTGCCAGCGCTCTAGGACAGAAACAAGAGACCCAGTACTTC.

This clone was picked up a small number of times. The genes are TRBV11-2 and TRBJ2-6, with D hard to call. CDR1 and CDR2 from the germline V gene are SGHAT and FQNNGV. The CDR3 runs to 17 residues. Trimming pared 4 bases from V and 0 bases from J, leaving 13 bases between. CDR3 DNA: TGTGCCAGCAGCTCCCATCGTCAGAACTCTGGGGCCAACGTCCTGACTTTC. It yields the protein CASSSHRQNSGANVLTF.

The chain employs TRBV5-6 and TRBJ2-2, with D perhaps matching TRBD1 (6 bases). Trimming removed 3 bases from V and 2 bases from J, with 8 bases in between. Germline assignment: CDR1 SGHDT and CDR2 YYEEEE. The CDR3 extends over 14 amino acids. CDR3 bases: TGTGCCAGCAGCTCACAGGGTAACACCGGGGAGCTGTTTTTT. Translating gives CASSSQGNTGELFF.

DNA for the CDR3: TGTGCCAGCAGCGTAGACAGGGGCTTCACAGATACGCAGTATTTT. Translated: CASSVDRGFTDTQYF. This chain links TRBV9 with TRBJ2-3; 7 bases map to TRBD1. Germline loops: CDR1 SGDLS, CDR2 YYNGEE. The CDR3 is 15 residues long. J gave up 2 bases and V 0 bases, and 3 bases lay outside the gene matches. Full variable domain (missing parts from reference TRBV9 and TRBJ2-3): DSGVTQTPKHLITATGQRVTLRCSPRSGDLSVYWYQQSLDQGLQFLIQYYNGEERAKGNILERFSAQQFPDLHSELNLSSLELGDSALYFCASSVDRGFTDTQYFGPGTRLTVL.

The V and J genes are TRBV13 and TRBJ1-1; possible D gene TRBD1, 5 bases. CDR1 and CDR2 from the germline V gene are PRHDT and FYEKMQ (reference sequence). The CDR3 length is 17 residues. V was cut by 5 bases and J by 1 base, with 20 bases left in between. CDR3 residues: CASSPPYPTDKNTEAFF. The CDR3 nucleotides read TGTGCCAGCAGCCCACCCTATCCGACAGATAAGAACACTGAAGCTTTCTTT.

This chain links TRBV29-1 with TRBJ2-3; D may be TRBD2 (5 bases). Germline values: CDR1 SQVTM, CDR2 ANQGSEA. V lost 7 bases and J lost 0, with 14 bases in between. This CDR3 comprises 14 residues. The DNA of the CDR3 is TGCAGCGGCGACCCCGGCGGGAGCACAGATACGCAGTATTTT. This translates into CSGDPGGSTDTQYF.

J is TRBJ1-2 and V is TRBV15; a possible D gene is TRBD1 (6 bases). V lost 2 bases and J 4 bases, leaving 14 bases between the germline ends. The CDR3 length is 15 residues. Germline CDR1 is LNHNV and CDR2 is YYDKDF (reference sequence). CDR3 bases: TGTGCCACCAGCAGAACCTCACAGGGCCCCTATGGCTACACCTTC. It specifies CATSRTSQGPYGYTF.

The V call is TRBV6-1, the J call TRBJ1-3, with a possible D match to TRBD1 (5 bases). The V end lost 10 bases, the J end lost 4 bases, and 17 bases lay between the germline ends. The CDR3 contains 14 residues. In germline, CDR1 is MNHNS, CDR2 SASEGT. The CDR3 DNA reads as TGTGCCATACTCCTCTGGGACGGAGGAAACACCATATATTTT. It yields the protein CAILLWDGGNTIYF.

The chain links TRBV6-5 to TRBJ2-5, with D possibly TRBD2 on 5 matching bases. CDR1 and CDR2 from the germline V gene are MNHEY and SVGAGI. Trimming stripped 7 bases from V and 2 bases from J, with 17 bases between. The CDR3 is 15 residues long. The CDR3 nucleotides are TGTGCCAGCATGAGTACCGGGAACGGGCAAGAGACCCAGTACTTC. Amino acid sequence: CASMSTGNGQETQYF.

The chain joins TRBV25-1 to TRBJ1-1, with D possibly matching TRBD1 (5 bases). The CDR3 sequence is 13 residues long. V gave up 7 bases and J gave up 5 bases, with 14 bases separating them. Germline assignment: CDR1 MGHDK and CDR2 SYGVNS. CDR3 loop: CASTQLGDTEAFF. As DNA, the CDR3 is TGTGCCAGCACCCAGCTGGGGGATACTGAAGCTTTCTTT.

The chain carries TRBV11-1 and TRBJ2-6, with D possibly called TRBD1 or TRBD2 (6 bases each). V gave up 1 base and J gave up 3 bases, with 13 bases separating them. This CDR3 is 17 amino acids long. In germline, CDR1 is SGHAT, CDR2 FQDESV (reference sequence). The CDR3 DNA follows: TGTGCCAGCAGCTTAGACGGGGGCCGGTTTGGGGCCAACGTCCTGACTTTC. It specifies CASSLDGGRFGANVLTF.

This chain uses TRBV7-2 with TRBJ2-3; D is undetermined. Germline CDR1 SGHTA, CDR2 FQGNSA. Between the trimmed V and J ends, which lost 5 bases and 2 bases, there was a span of 11 bases. CDR3 length: 14 amino acids. In DNA, the CDR3 is TGTGCCAGCAGCCGTCTGACCTACACAGATACGCAGTATTTT. Its protein is CASSRLTYTDTQYF.

This clone was seen a handful of times. V and J are TRBV2 and TRBJ1-2; unclear D gene. In germline, CDR1 is SNHLY, CDR2 FYNNEI. This CDR3 is 11 amino acids long. The ends were cut back, 4 bases at V and 10 bases at J, with 10 bases in the middle. The CDR3 loop is CASSAAKDYTF. The CDR3 DNA is TGTGCCAGCAGTGCGGCGAAGGACTACACCTTC.